This T cell receptor beta chain emerged from a study of blood T cell repertoires in COVID-19 (dated by TCRdb to 2018 to 2020). In terms of the full investigation: Collaborator samples came from the United States, Italy and Spain and covered acute and convalescent phases of COVID-19. The material from the prospective study consisted of cDNA or gDNA derived from T cells, B-cell-depleted T cells, or PBMCs. Subjects who had been exposed to COVID-19, were actively infected with it, or had recovered from it provided the deeply sampled blood TCRbeta repertoires that made up the dataset. A freely available public database, intended as a resource for researchers studying the immune response to SARS-CoV-2, is where the repertoires were released. Samples were obtained from the ongoing ImmuneRACE study (first 160 participants) and from some 1,300 subjects provided by 6 global collaborators. Nearly every sample came with metadata listing a de-identified subject ID, COVID-19 status, age in years and sex. Where available, HLA class I and class II types were taken from metadata supplied by the sample provider and were not determined by assay-based typing.

Here is what the overall study found, with its caveats: The quantity of clinical and demographic metadata differed by source and by participant and was supplied without curation.

Each collaborating institution followed its own protocols to collect whole blood in K2EDTA tubes. Collaborator samples were shipped for TCRbeta analysis as frozen whole blood, isolated PBMCs, or DNA extracted from either sample type. A remark on this clone: It has no known antigen specificity. Per-nucleotide qualities are absent, and no much larger clonotype sits a single base away.

TCRbeta CDR3 regions were amplified from genomic DNA using the immunoSEQ Assay, a bias-controlled multiplex PCR. On the study's bioinformatics: Within the assay, amplification of reference gene primers was used to estimate how many nucleated cells each sample contained. To quantify the absolute abundance of each unique TCRbeta CDR3 rearrangement, sequence reads were collapsed and filtered. For each sample, productive Simpson clonality was calculated by taking the square root of Simpson's diversity index across productive rearrangements. TCRdb's version of the immuneACCESS table is confined to in-frame rearrangements and falls short of the full clone set. An unresolved V gene accounts for under half of the shortfall where checked; the remainder is of unknown origin. For V, J and clone size, that table is used; D and trimming come from the DNA. Recorded for this sample are roughly 60,000 clones; approximately 92% of them occurred a single time. Approximately 10% of the sample is held by the ten biggest clonotypes.

Its CDR3 holds 13 amino acids, cysteine through phenylalanine. Only the CDR3 DNA is retained, 39 bases long and in frame from the first base. CDR1 MGHDK and CDR2 SYGVNS were looked up in the germline V gene. Trimming takes 3 bases off V and 7 bases off J; junction bases not matched to a gene: 4. The sequenced sample was peripheral blood. The chain couples TRBV25-1 to TRBJ1-2; 8 junctional bases match TRBD1. The receptor's source is an elderly woman with active COVID-19. The CDR3 reads as follows: CASSDAGGIGYTF. The nucleotide sequence reads as follows: TGTGCCAGCAGTGACGCAGGGGGCATTGGCTACACCTTC.